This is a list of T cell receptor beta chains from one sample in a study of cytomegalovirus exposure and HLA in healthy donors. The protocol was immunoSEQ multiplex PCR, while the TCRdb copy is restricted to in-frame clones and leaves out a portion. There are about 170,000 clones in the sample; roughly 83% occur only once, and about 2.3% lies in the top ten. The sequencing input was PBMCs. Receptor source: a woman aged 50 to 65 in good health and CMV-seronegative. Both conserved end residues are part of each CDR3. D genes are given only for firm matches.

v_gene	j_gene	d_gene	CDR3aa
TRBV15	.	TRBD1	CATSRVGQVGEQYF
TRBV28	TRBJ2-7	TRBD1	CASSTIGTAHGYEQYF
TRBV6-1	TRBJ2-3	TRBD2	CASDAGTSGIDTQYF
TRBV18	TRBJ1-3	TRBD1	CASSITGTVVPSGNTIYF
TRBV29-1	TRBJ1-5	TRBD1	CSVEGQGRDQPQHF
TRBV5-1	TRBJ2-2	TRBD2	CASSLSGGAVGELFF
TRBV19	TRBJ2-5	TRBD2	CASSFGTRETQYF
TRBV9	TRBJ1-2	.	CASSTSRGYGYTF
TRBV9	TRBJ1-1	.	CASSVVEVTEAFF
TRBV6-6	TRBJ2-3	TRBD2	CASSYAGGRSTDTQYF
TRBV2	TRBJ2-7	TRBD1	CASSVVPAGTDYEQYF
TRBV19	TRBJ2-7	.	CASSMIDSAGYEQYF
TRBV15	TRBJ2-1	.	CATSRDIRASDEQFF
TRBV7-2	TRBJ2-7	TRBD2	CASSLPSGSLHEQYF
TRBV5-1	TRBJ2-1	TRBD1	CASSLEGTGINEQFF
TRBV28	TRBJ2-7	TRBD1	CASDRGGREQYF
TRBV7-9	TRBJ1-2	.	CSSSLGAGNNYGYTF
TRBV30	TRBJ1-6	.	CAWTRGVAYNSPLHF
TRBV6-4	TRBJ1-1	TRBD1	CASKTRGRRGEAFF
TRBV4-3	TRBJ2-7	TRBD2	CASSQTSGRALEQYF
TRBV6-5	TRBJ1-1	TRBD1	CASRPNRGTEAFF
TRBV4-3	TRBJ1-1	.	CASSQDRDSRTEAFF
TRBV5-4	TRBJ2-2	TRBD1	CASSTTDRREHRGAVF
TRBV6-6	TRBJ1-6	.	CASSSGRRESPLHF
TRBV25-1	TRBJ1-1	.	CASSASRGMNTEAFF
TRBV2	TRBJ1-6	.	CASSEAGRRNSPLHF
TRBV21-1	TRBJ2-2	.	CASSKGTGGTGELFF
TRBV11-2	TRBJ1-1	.	CASSARGGTEAFF